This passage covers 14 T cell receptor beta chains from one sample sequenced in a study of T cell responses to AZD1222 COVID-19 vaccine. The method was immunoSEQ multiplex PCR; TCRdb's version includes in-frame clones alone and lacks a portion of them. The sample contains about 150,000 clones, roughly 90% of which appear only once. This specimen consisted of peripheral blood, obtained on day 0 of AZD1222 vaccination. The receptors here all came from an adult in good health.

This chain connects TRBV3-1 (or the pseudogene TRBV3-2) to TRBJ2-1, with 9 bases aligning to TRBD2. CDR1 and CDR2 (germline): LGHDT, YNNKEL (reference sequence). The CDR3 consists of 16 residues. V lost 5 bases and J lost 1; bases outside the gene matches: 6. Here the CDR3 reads CASSAYSGGSYNEQFF. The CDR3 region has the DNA TGTGCCAGCAGCGCCTACAGCGGGGGGTCCTACAATGAGCAGTTCTTC.

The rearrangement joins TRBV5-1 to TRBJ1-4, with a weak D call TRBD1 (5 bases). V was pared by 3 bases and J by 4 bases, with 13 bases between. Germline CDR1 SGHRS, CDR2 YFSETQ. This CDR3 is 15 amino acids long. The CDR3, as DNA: TGCGCCAGCAGCTCCGGTTGGGGGAATAATGAAAAACTGTTTTTT. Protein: CASSSGWGNNEKLFF.

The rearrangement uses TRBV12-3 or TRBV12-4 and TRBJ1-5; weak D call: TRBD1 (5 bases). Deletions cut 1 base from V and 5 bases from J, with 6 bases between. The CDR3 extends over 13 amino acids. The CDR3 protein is CASSLVRDQPQHF. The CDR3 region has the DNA TGTGCCAGCAGTTTAGTCAGGGATCAGCCCCAGCATTTT.

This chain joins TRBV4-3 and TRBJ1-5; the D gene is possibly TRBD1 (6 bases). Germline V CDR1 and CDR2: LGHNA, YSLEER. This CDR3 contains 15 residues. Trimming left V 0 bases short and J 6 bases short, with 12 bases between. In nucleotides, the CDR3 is TGCGCCAGCAGCCAAGATAGGGGGATTGGTCAGCCCCAGCATTTT. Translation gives CASSQDRGIGQPQHF.

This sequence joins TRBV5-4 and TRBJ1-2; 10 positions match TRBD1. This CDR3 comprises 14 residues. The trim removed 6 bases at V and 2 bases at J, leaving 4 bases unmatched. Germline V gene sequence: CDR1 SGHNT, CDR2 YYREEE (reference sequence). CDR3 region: CASIADRGNYGYTF. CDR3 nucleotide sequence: TGTGCCAGCATCGCGGACAGGGGGAACTATGGCTACACCTTC.

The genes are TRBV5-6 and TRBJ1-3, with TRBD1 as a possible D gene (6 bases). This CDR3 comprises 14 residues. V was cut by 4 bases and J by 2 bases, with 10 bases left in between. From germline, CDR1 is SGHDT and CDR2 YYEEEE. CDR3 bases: TGTGCCAGCAGCCTACAGGGTGCTGGAAACACCATATATTTT. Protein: CASSLQGAGNTIYF.

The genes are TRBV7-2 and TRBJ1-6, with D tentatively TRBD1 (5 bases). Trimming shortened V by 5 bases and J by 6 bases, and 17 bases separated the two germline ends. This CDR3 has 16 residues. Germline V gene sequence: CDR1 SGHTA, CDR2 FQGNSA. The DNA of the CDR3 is TGTGCCAGCAGCCAGTTCCGGGGGGTGAGTAATTCACCCCTCCACTTT. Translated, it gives CASSQFRGVSNSPLHF.

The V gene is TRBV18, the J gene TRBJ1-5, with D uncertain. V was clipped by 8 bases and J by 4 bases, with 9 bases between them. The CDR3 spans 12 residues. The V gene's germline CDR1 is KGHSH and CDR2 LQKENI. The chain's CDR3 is CASHGPNQPQHF. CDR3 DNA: TGTGCCAGCCACGGGCCTAATCAGCCCCAGCATTTT.

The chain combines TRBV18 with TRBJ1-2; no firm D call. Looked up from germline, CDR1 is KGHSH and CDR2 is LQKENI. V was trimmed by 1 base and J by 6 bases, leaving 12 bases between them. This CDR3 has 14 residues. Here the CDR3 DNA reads TGTGCCAGCTCACCACGTAATGGGGTCGATGGCTACACCTTC. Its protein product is CASSPRNGVDGYTF.

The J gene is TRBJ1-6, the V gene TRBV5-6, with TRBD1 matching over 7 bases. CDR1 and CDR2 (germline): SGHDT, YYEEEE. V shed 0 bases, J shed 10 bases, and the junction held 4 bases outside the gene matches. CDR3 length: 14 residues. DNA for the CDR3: TGTGCCAGCAGCTTGGACAGGGGTAGCTCACCCCTCCACTTT. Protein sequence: CASSLDRGSSPLHF. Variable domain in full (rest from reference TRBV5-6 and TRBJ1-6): DAGVTQSPTHLIKTRGQQVTLRCSPKSGHDTVSWYQQALGQGPQFIFQYYEEEERQRGNFPDRFSGHQFPNYSSELNVNALLLGDSALYLCASSLDRGSSPLHFGNGTRLTVT.

The CDR3 here is CASSYGGENTEAFF. CDR3 bases: TGTGCCAGCAGTTACGGGGGGGAGAACACTGAAGCTTTCTTT. The chain recombines TRBV6-2 or TRBV6-3 with TRBJ1-1; a weak D match, TRBD1 (5 bases). V lost 2 bases, J lost 1 base, and 8 bases lay in between. The CDR3 is made up of 14 amino acids. The germline V gene encodes CDR1 MNHEY and CDR2 SVGEGT.

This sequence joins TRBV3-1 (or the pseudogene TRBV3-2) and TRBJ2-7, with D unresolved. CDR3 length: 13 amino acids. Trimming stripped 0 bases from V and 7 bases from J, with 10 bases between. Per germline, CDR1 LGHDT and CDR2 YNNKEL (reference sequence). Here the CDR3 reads CASSQDRLSEQYF. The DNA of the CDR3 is TGTGCCAGCAGCCAAGATAGGCTGAGTGAGCAGTACTTC.

CDR3 in DNA: TGTGCCAGCAGGGCGACAGTTGCAACTAATGAAAAACTGTTTTTT. Encoded protein: CASRATVATNEKLFF. The V gene is TRBV5-5, the J gene TRBJ1-4; possible D gene TRBD1, 5 bases. This CDR3 comprises 15 residues. Germline V gives CDR1 SGHKS, CDR2 YYEKEE (reference sequence). Trimming cost V 5 bases and J 0 bases, with 11 bases left between them.

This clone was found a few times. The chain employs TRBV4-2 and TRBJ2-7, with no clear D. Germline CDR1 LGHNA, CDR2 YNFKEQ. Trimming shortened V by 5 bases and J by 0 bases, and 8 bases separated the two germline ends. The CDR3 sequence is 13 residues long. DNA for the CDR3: TGTGCCAGCAGCTCTCGAGCCTCCTACGAGCAGTACTTC. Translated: CASSSRASYEQYF.